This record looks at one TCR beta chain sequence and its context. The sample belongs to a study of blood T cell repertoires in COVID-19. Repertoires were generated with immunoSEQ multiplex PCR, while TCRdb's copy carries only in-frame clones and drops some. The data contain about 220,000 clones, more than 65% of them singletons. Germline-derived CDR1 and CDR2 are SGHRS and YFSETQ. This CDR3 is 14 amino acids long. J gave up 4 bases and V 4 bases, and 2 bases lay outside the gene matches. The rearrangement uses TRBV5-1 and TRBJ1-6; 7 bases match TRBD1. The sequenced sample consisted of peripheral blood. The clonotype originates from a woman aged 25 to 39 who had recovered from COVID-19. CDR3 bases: TGCGCCAGCAGCGAGGGACAGTATAATTCACCCCTCCACTTT. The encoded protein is CASSEGQYNSPLHF.